This entry lists 29 T cell receptor beta chains sequenced from one sample in a study of T-cell reconstitution after alpha-beta-depleted transplantation in children. The library targeted TCRbeta and was prepared with unique molecular identifiers. TCRdb reprocessed the PCR reads with MiXCR, giving one entry per CDR3 protein. The sample yields more than 150,000 distinct CDR3 sequences, 13% to 15% seen once. The sequencing here drew on PBMCs from the stem cell graft donor, taken from the stem cell graft. Every receptor here comes from a human donor who donated a stem cell graft to a child with acute lymphoblastic leukemia.

At least ten counts were recorded for this clonotype. V is TRBV7-6 and J is TRBJ2-5, with D maybe TRBD1 (6 bases). The V end lost 1 base, the J end lost 4 bases, and 10 bases lay between the germline ends. The CDR3 sequence is 14 residues long. Germline V lookup: CDR1 SGHVS, CDR2 FNYEAQ. CDR3: CASSLERGRETQYF. CDR3 nucleotide sequence: TGTGCCAGCAGCTTAGAGAGGGGGAGAGAGACCCAGTACTTC.

This clonotype was seen a few times. V is TRBV6-1 and J is TRBJ2-1; 11 bases match TRBD2. The germline V gene has CDR1 MNHNS and CDR2 SASEGT. The CDR3 loop spans 17 amino acids. V shed 4 bases, J shed 1 base, and the junction held 6 bases outside the gene matches. Written as DNA, the CDR3 is TGTGCCAGCAGTGGTACACTAGCGGGAGCGTCCTACAATGAGCAGTTCTTC. This encodes CASSGTLAGASYNEQFF.

The rearrangement links TRBV20-1 to TRBJ1-1; D might be TRBD1 (5 bases). The CDR3 is made up of 13 amino acids. Trimming left V 6 bases short and J 3 bases short, with 14 bases between. CDR1 and CDR2 from the germline V gene are DFQATT and SNEGSKA (reference sequence). The CDR3 region has the DNA TGCAGTGCCGCGACAGCTCGATACACTGAAGCTTTCTTT. It codes for CSAATARYTEAFF.

The table lists this clonotype with many counts. This chain uses TRBV7-8 with TRBJ2-3; 8 nucleotides align to TRBD1. The V segment lost 4 bases and the J segment 5 bases; nucleotides outside the gene matches: 5. The length of the CDR3 is 14 residues. CDR1 and CDR2 (germline): SGHVS, FQNEAQ. The CDR3 sequence is CASSSGQAGDTQYF. For the CDR3, the DNA is TGTGCCAGCAGCTCGGGACAGGCCGGAGATACGCAGTATTTT.

This clonotype was detected only a few times. J is TRBJ2-4 and V is TRBV29-1; D might be TRBD1 or TRBD2, each matching 5 bases. The CDR3 totals 11 residues. Germline assignment: CDR1 SQVTM and CDR2 ANQGSEA. The ends were cut back, 7 bases at V and 10 bases at J, with 14 bases in the middle. CDR3 nucleotides: TGCAGCGCCGAGGGCACAGGAATTCAGTACTTC. Its protein product is CSAEGTGIQYF.

As concerns this clonotype: This sequence may be a read error, since a much larger clone differs from it by one base. The J gene is TRBJ2-7, the V gene TRBV4-1; a possible D gene is TRBD2 (5 bases). The germline V gene encodes CDR1 MGHRA and CDR2 YSYEKL. V was pared by 3 bases and J by 6 bases, with 24 bases between. The CDR3 has 17 residues. The CDR3, as DNA: TGCGCCAGCAGCCAGCTAGGACGGCGGGTTACGGAAAGCGAGCAGTACTTC. It codes for CASSQLGRRVTESEQYF.

The gene calls are TRBV30 and TRBJ2-1; TRBD2 might be the D (5 bases). V was trimmed by 0 bases and J by 7 bases, leaving 7 bases between them. The CDR3 runs 12 residues. Germline lookup yields CDR1 GTSNPN and CDR2 SVGIG (reference sequence). The CDR3 region is CAWSVRGNEQFF. The CDR3, as DNA: TGTGCCTGGAGTGTAAGAGGGAATGAGCAGTTCTTC.

This clonotype showed up many times. The DNA of the CDR3 is TGCGCCAGCAGCATCGCAGGGGGGAGAAAGACCCAGTACTTC. Translation gives CASSIAGGRKTQYF. The chain has TRBV5-1 and TRBJ2-5; the D gene is possibly TRBD1 (7 bases). Germline values: CDR1 SGHRS, CDR2 YFSETQ. V gave up 4 bases and J gave up 6 bases, with 16 bases separating them. There are 14 residues in the CDR3.

The CDR3 DNA is TGTGCCAGCAGTGAAGGACAGGGAAAGGACGAGCAGTACTTC. Translated, it gives CASSEGQGKDEQYF. The V call is TRBV6-1, the J call TRBJ2-7, with 7 bases aligning to TRBD1. CDR3 size: 14 residues. Germline CDR1 reads MNHNS; CDR2 reads SASEGT. Unmatched junction bases numbered 5, after V lost 1 base and J lost 5 bases.

This clonotype appeared many times. The chain combines TRBV29-1 with TRBJ1-4, with D hard to call. The CDR3 totals 14 residues. Per germline, CDR1 SQVTM and CDR2 ANQGSEA. Between the trimmed V and J ends, which lost 0 bases and 0 bases, there was a span of 5 bases. The CDR3 coding sequence is TGCAGCGTTGAAGATGAGACAACTAATGAAAAACTGTTTTTT. The encoded protein is CSVEDETTNEKLFF.

This clonotype occurred many times. The chain is built from TRBV5-1 and TRBJ2-7; D could derive from TRBD1 or TRBD2 (6 bases each). This CDR3 spans 15 amino acids. V was cut by 4 bases and J by 2 bases, with 16 bases left in between. Germline values: CDR1 SGHRS, CDR2 YFSETQ. The CDR3 region has the DNA TGCGCCAGCAGCACAGATCCGGGGGCGACCTACGAGCAGTACTTC. Amino acid sequence: CASSTDPGATYEQYF.

The rearrangement joins TRBV5-6 to TRBJ2-7, with 7 bases that match TRBD2. The germline CDR1 and CDR2 sequences are SGHDT and YYEEEE. After removal of 2 bases from V and 7 bases from J, the junction contained 9 bases not matched to a gene. CDR3 length equals 14 residues. CDR3 region: CASSLRTSLWEQYF. For the CDR3, the DNA is TGTGCCAGCAGCTTACGGACTAGTTTGTGGGAGCAGTACTTC.

The V gene is TRBV12-3 or TRBV12-4, the J gene TRBJ1-5, with D perhaps matching TRBD1 (5 bases). Trimming shortened V by 0 bases and J by 4 bases, and 10 bases separated the two germline ends. The CDR3 loop spans 15 amino acids. This CDR3 is CASSLAGRTNQPQHF. The CDR3 DNA reads as TGTGCCAGCAGTTTAGCGGGACGGACAAATCAGCCCCAGCATTTT.

This clonotype was seen repeatedly, ten times or more. J is TRBJ2-7 and V is TRBV21-1; the DNA was not compared with TRBD1, the D call given in the table. TRBV21-1 counts as a pseudogene. The CDR3 runs to 14 residues. The CDR3 is CASSKDRQWEEQYF. For the CDR3, the DNA is TGTGCCAGCAGCAAAGACAGACAGTGGGAAGAGCAGTACTTC.

The sample holds many counts of this clonotype. This sequence joins TRBV28 and TRBJ1-1; D is unclear. Germline V CDR1 and CDR2: MDHEN, SYDVKM. The V end lost 1 base, the J end lost 7 bases, and 7 bases lay between the germline ends. The CDR3 is made up of 12 amino acids. The CDR3 spells CASSLSGLEAFF. The CDR3 bases are TGTGCCAGCAGTTTATCAGGACTTGAAGCTTTCTTT.

This clonotype was counted ten times or more. V gene TRBV7-9 combines with J gene TRBJ1-2; D is possibly TRBD1 (5 bases). CDR1 and CDR2 (germline): SEHNR, FQNEAQ (reference sequence). V dropped 5 bases and J dropped 3 bases, with 22 bases sitting between them. There are 17 residues in the CDR3. CDR3 sequence (DNA): TGTGCCAGCAGCCTGAGGGGACGACAAAAGGGCGACTATGGCTACACCTTC. It is translated as CASSLRGRQKGDYGYTF.

This clonotype has just a few counts. The chain joins TRBV4-2 to TRBJ2-3; TRBD1 agrees at 12 bases. The germline V gene encodes CDR1 LGHNA and CDR2 YNFKEQ. The CDR3 has 19 amino acids. Trimming took 4 bases from V and 2 from J; bases not matched to a gene: 13. In DNA, the CDR3 is TGTGCCAGCAGCCCCTACGGGACAGGGGGCATGGTGAACACAGATACGCAGTATTTT. Amino acids: CASSPYGTGGMVNTDTQYF.

This clonotype came up many times. This rearrangement joins TRBV6-1 to TRBJ2-1; 11 bases are a match to TRBD2. The ends lost 7 bases at V and 4 bases at J; junction bases unmatched: 6. Germline loops: CDR1 MNHNS, CDR2 SASEGT. The CDR3 extends over 15 amino acids. Here the CDR3 reads CASTTLAGGYNEQFF. The CDR3 region has the DNA TGTGCCAGCACCACTCTAGCGGGAGGTTACAATGAGCAGTTCTTC.

This clonotype was picked up a small number of times. The chain employs TRBV5-1 and TRBJ1-1; 7 positions agree with TRBD1. The V gene's germline CDR1 is SGHRS and CDR2 YFSETQ. The trim removed 4 bases at V and 5 bases at J, leaving 8 bases unmatched. The CDR3 extends over 14 amino acids. The chain's CDR3 is CASSPGQLVTEAFF. The CDR3 nucleotides read TGCGCCAGCAGCCCGGGACAGTTGGTAACTGAAGCTTTCTTT.

This clonotype was counted ten times or more. The chain links TRBV5-6 to TRBJ2-3, with D perhaps TRBD1 (6 bases). Germline V CDR1 and CDR2: SGHDT, YYEEEE. Trimming cost V 4 bases and J 6 bases, with 15 bases left between them. The CDR3 has 14 amino acids. The DNA for the CDR3 is TGTGCCAGCAGCCTGACAGGACCTAAGGATACGCAGTATTTT. Translating gives CASSLTGPKDTQYF.

A note on this clonotype: A single base separates this from a much larger clone, so it may be a read error. The chain uses TRBV20-1 and TRBJ2-7, with a weak D call TRBD1 (6 bases). This CDR3 is built from 14 residues. In germline, CDR1 is DFQATT, CDR2 SNEGSKA (reference sequence). Trimming removed 5 bases from V and 7 bases from J, with 21 bases in between. The CDR3 protein is CSAHSIGTLEEQYF. CDR3 coding DNA: TGCAGTGCTCATTCGATCGGGACACTAGAGGAGCAGTACTTC.

At least ten counts were recorded for this clonotype. CDR3: CAISGGLAAYEQYF. In nucleotides, the CDR3 is TGTGCCATCAGTGGGGGACTAGCGGCATACGAGCAGTACTTC. V gene TRBV10-3 combines with J gene TRBJ2-7; 11 bases map to TRBD2. Unmatched junction bases numbered 3, after V lost 4 bases and J lost 4 bases. This CDR3 region has 14 residues. The germline V gene has CDR1 ENHRY and CDR2 SYGVKD.

In its sample, this clonotype was seen many times. The chain employs TRBV7-9 and TRBJ1-5; D not certain. Per the germline V gene, CDR1 is SEHNR and CDR2 is FQNEAQ (reference sequence). CDR3 size: 15 residues. The ends were cut back, 1 base at V and 9 bases at J, with 16 bases in the middle. Written as DNA, the CDR3 is TGTGCCAGCAGCTTAGGCCCCTCGGATGTGTGGCCCCAGCATTTT. Its protein product is CASSLGPSDVWPQHF.

At least ten counts were recorded for this clonotype. This chain connects TRBV5-5 to TRBJ2-7; TRBD2 agrees at 9 bases. The length of the CDR3 is 15 residues. V gave up 4 bases and J gave up 7 bases; unmatched junction bases: 12. CDR1 is SGHKS, CDR2 YYEKEE, per germline (reference sequence). CDR3 in amino acids: CASSLWTSAPWEQYF. As DNA, the CDR3 is TGTGCCAGCAGCCTTTGGACTAGCGCCCCCTGGGAGCAGTACTTC.

This clonotype was counted many times. This chain uses TRBV20-1 with TRBJ2-4; 14 bases fit TRBD2. Germline V gene sequence: CDR1 DFQATT, CDR2 SNEGSKA (reference sequence). The trim removed 5 bases at V and 1 base at J, leaving 10 bases unmatched. The length of the CDR3 is 18 residues. The CDR3 region has the DNA TGCAGTGCTCCGCCGGGACTAGCGGGAGCGGCGGCCAAAAACATTCAGTACTTC. Protein sequence: CSAPPGLAGAAAKNIQYF.

Ten or more counts support this clonotype. CDR3 protein: CASSLGSANEKLFF. As DNA, the CDR3 is TGCGCCAGCAGCTTAGGGTCAGCTAATGAAAAACTGTTTTTT. The V call is TRBV5-1, the J call TRBJ1-4; D not certain. Looked up from germline, CDR1 is SGHRS and CDR2 is YFSETQ. The CDR3 is 14 residues long. V was pared by 2 bases and J by 3 bases, with 8 bases between.

This clonotype came up many times. V is TRBV12-3 or TRBV12-4 and J is TRBJ1-5; no clear D. The CDR3 length is 15 residues. Trimming pared 1 base from V and 2 bases from J, leaving 9 bases between. CDR3 DNA: TGTGCCAGCAGTTTAGTCTGGGTGGGCAATCAGCCCCAGCATTTT. This gives the protein CASSLVWVGNQPQHF.

V is TRBV25-1 and J is TRBJ2-1; 8 nucleotides agree with TRBD2. Trimming took 3 bases from V and 0 from J; bases not matched to a gene: 4. There are 16 residues in the CDR3. The V gene's germline CDR1 is MGHDK and CDR2 SYGVNS. CDR3 sequence: CASSESSGASYNEQFF. The CDR3 DNA follows: TGTGCCAGCAGTGAGAGTAGCGGGGCCTCCTACAATGAGCAGTTCTTC.

This clonotype showed up many times. The chain couples TRBV7-8 to TRBJ2-7, with D possibly matching TRBD1 (5 bases). The CDR3 totals 14 residues. V lost 5 bases to trimming and J lost 1 base, with 12 bases between them. Per germline, CDR1 SGHVS and CDR2 FQNEAQ. CDR3 sequence reads: CASSPSTGSYEQYF. Here the CDR3 DNA reads TGTGCCAGCAGCCCTTCCACAGGTTCCTACGAGCAGTACTTC.